One and the same sample provided the 15 T cell receptor beta chains below, sequenced in a study of blood T cell repertoires in COVID-19. Profiling relied on immunoSEQ multiplex PCR, and the TCRdb table lists in-frame clones only, not all of them. This sample carries a few hundred thousand clones, approximately 90% of them seen once, and the ten largest clones take about 4.1%. The sample comprised peripheral blood. These receptors were taken from a man between 60 and 75 years old who had recovered from COVID-19.

This rearrangement joins TRBV14 to TRBJ2-4; tentatively, D is TRBD2 (5 bases). The CDR3 covers 14 residues. Germline lookup yields CDR1 SGHDN and CDR2 FVKESK. CDR3 loop: CVSLRTLAKNIQYF. CDR3 nucleotides: TGTGTGTCGCTCCGGACTCTAGCCAAAAACATTCAGTACTTC.

V and J are TRBV12-5 and TRBJ2-1; D perhaps matches TRBD2 (6 bases). The V end lost 5 bases, the J end lost 5 bases, and 19 bases lay between the germline ends. CDR1 is LGHNT, CDR2 FRNRAP, per germline. CDR3 length: 16 residues. The CDR3 loop is CASGPLPSVGNNEQFF. The CDR3 DNA follows: TGTGCTAGTGGTCCCCTCCCTAGCGTCGGAAACAATGAGCAGTTCTTC.

The chain uses TRBV12-3 or TRBV12-4 and TRBJ1-6, with 7 bases identical to TRBD1. V lost 5 bases, J lost 7 bases, and 2 bases stayed unmatched. This CDR3 region has 13 residues. CDR3: CASSSRGNSPLHF. As DNA, the CDR3 is TGTGCCAGCAGTAGCAGGGGGAATTCACCCCTCCACTTT.

CDR3 in amino acids: CASSALDRALSGNTIYF. The CDR3, as DNA: TGTGCCAGCAGCGCCCTCGACAGGGCCCTCTCTGGAAACACCATATATTTT. This chain connects TRBV9 to TRBJ1-3; 7 nucleotides align to TRBD1. CDR3 length: 17 amino acids. From germline, CDR1 is SGDLS and CDR2 YYNGEE. Trimming at V came to 3 bases and at J to 0 bases, leaving 9 bases not matched to a gene.

The chain combines TRBV30 with TRBJ2-7, with 10 nucleotides matching TRBD2. J was trimmed by 5 bases and V by 0 bases; bases with no gene match: 16. CDR1 GTSNPN and CDR2 SVGIG come from the germline V gene (reference sequence). The CDR3 sequence is 18 residues long. In DNA form, the CDR3 reads TGTGCCTGGAGTGTGAGGAGGACGAGTAGCGGGGGGTCTAACGAGCAGTACTTC. Translation: CAWSVRRTSSGGSNEQYF.

This clone occurred a few times. The rearrangement joins TRBV4-2 to TRBJ1-1; the D is unclear. Germline CDR1 is LGHNA and CDR2 is YNFKEQ. V lost 2 bases and J 10 bases, leaving 11 bases between the germline ends. The CDR3 is 12 residues long. The CDR3 reads CASSQFAGGAFF. The CDR3 bases are TGTGCCAGCAGCCAATTCGCGGGTGGAGCTTTCTTT.

The chain couples TRBV9 to TRBJ2-7; 8 bases line up with TRBD2. CDR1 SGDLS and CDR2 YYNGEE come from the germline V gene. The CDR3 is 16 residues long. V was pared by 0 bases and J by 0 bases, with 5 bases of the junction left unmatched. The CDR3 coding sequence is TGTGCCAGCAGCGTAGCGGGGGGGGGCGCCTCCTACGAGCAGTACTTC. Amino acids: CASSVAGGGASYEQYF.

This CDR3 reads CAAYSTQGAREQYF. CDR3 DNA sequence: TGTGCCGCCTATAGCACACAGGGGGCTCGGGAGCAGTACTTC. This chain joins TRBV10-3 and TRBJ2-7, with 9 bases fitting TRBD1. CDR1 and CDR2 (germline): ENHRY, SYGVKD. This CDR3 comprises 14 residues. J was trimmed by 7 bases and V by 11 bases; bases with no gene match: 15.

This sequence joins TRBV30 and TRBJ1-6; TRBD1 matches at 8 bases. Germline lookup yields CDR1 GTSNPN and CDR2 SVGIG (reference sequence). Trimming removed 0 bases from V and 7 bases from J; junction bases left unmatched: 5. This CDR3 contains 15 residues. CDR3 sequence reads: CAWSVGRTGNSPLHF. DNA of the CDR3: TGTGCCTGGAGTGTAGGACGGACAGGGAATTCACCCCTCCACTTT.

The V and J genes are TRBV20-1 and TRBJ2-1, with TRBD2 identical over 7 bases. CDR3 size: 11 residues. With V trimmed by 5 bases and J by 10 bases, 5 bases remained unmatched. Germline V gives CDR1 DFQATT, CDR2 SNEGSKA (reference sequence). This chain's CDR3 is CSAGGVREQFF. CDR3 bases: TGCAGTGCTGGGGGGGTCCGCGAGCAGTTCTTC.

The gene calls are TRBV9 and TRBJ1-4, with a weak D call TRBD1 (5 bases). This CDR3 has 14 amino acids. Germline CDR1 SGDLS, CDR2 YYNGEE. Trimming removed 0 bases at V and 8 bases at J, with 11 bases between. DNA of the CDR3: TGTGCCAGCAGCGTAGAAGGGAGGGGAGAAAAACTGTTTTTT. Translating gives CASSVEGRGEKLFF.

This clone appeared a single time. J is TRBJ1-5 and V is TRBV2; possible D gene TRBD1, 6 bases. From germline, CDR1 is SNHLY and CDR2 FYNNEI. V shed 1 base and J shed 11 bases, with 18 bases lying between them. The CDR3 runs to 15 residues. CDR3 in amino acids: CASSEGLIVGGAQHF. CDR3 bases: TGTGCCAGCAGTGAAGGGCTCATCGTAGGGGGGGCCCAGCATTTT.

The V and J genes are TRBV5-1 and TRBJ1-1; weak D call: TRBD1 (5 bases). Germline CDR1 SGHRS, CDR2 YFSETQ. The CDR3 totals 17 residues. The V gene lost 0 bases and the J gene lost 0 bases, with 15 bases spanning the gap. The CDR3 protein is CASSLAGGARMNTEAFF. CDR3 DNA sequence: TGCGCCAGCAGCTTGGCCGGAGGGGCGCGGATGAACACTGAAGCTTTCTTT.

V gene TRBV7-8 combines with J gene TRBJ1-6; 12 bases agree with TRBD1. The CDR3 has 17 residues. J was trimmed by 6 bases and V by 5 bases; bases with no gene match: 8. From germline, CDR1 is SGHVS and CDR2 FQNEAQ. The CDR3 here is CASSRAGTGGLNSPLHF. The CDR3 coding sequence is TGTGCCAGCAGCCGCGCCGGGACAGGGGGCCTTAATTCACCCCTCCACTTT.

The V call is TRBV7-3, the J call TRBJ1-5; D uncertain. Looked up from germline, CDR1 is SGHTA and CDR2 is FQGTGA. V gave up 5 bases and J gave up 3 bases, with 8 bases separating them. The CDR3 is 13 amino acids. The CDR3 coding sequence is TGTGCCAGCAGCCCCGGGGTCAATCAGCCCCAGCATTTT. This sequence encodes CASSPGVNQPQHF.